This TCR beta chain is drawn from a study of OX40 agonist ivuxolimab in advanced cancers. Across the study: The dose-escalation cohort had hepatocellular carcinoma, melanoma, renal cell or head and neck cancer. Study-level results: Clonal expansion from baseline to week 6 occurred in both CD4+ and CD8+ T cells.

With regard to this clone: Its antigen is still unknown.

CDR3 length: 16 residues. Germline CDR1 SNHLY, CDR2 FYNNEI. V was clipped by 7 bases and J by 2 bases, with 17 bases between them. Profiling relied on immunoSEQ multiplex PCR, and the TCRdb table lists in-frame clones only, not all of them. Counted here are 55,000 to 70,000 clones, more than 75% occurring once; the ten biggest clones make up about 6.3%. Anyone with autoimmune disease history or systemic immunosuppression was excluded. The chain employs TRBV2 and TRBJ2-2, with D maybe TRBD2 (6 bases). This TCR was sampled from an adult with an advanced solid tumor such as melanoma, head and neck, liver or kidney cancer. Material: CD4+ or CD8+ T cells sorted from blood, obtained in a trial of the OX40 agonist ivuxolimab. The CDR3 region is CASKETGTQNTGELFF. For the CDR3, the DNA is TGTGCCAGCAAGGAAACGGGGACTCAAAACACCGGGGAGCTGTTTTTT. Full variable domain (remainder filled in from reference TRBV2 and TRBJ2-2): EPEVTQTPSHQVTQMGQEVILRCVPISNHLYFYWYRQILGQKVEFLVSFYNNEISEKSEIFDDQFSVERPDGSNFTLKIRSTKLEDSAMYFCASKETGTQNTGELFFGEGSRLTVL.